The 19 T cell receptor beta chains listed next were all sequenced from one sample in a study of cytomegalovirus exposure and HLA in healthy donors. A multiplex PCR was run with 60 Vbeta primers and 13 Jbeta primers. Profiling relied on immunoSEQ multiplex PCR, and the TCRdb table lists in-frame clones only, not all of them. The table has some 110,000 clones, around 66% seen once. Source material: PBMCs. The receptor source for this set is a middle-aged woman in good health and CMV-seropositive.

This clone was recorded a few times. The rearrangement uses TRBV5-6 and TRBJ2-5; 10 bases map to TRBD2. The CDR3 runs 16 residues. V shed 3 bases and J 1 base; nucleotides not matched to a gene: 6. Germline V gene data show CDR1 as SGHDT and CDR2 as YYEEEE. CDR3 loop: CASSSLLAGIQETQYF. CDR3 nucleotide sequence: TGTGCCAGCAGCTCTTTACTAGCGGGGATCCAAGAGACCCAGTACTTC.

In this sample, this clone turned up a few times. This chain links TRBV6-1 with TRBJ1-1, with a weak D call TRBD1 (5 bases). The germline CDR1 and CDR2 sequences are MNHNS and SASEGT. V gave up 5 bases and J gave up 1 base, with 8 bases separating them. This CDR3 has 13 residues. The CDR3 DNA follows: TGTGCCAGCAGTAAACAGGAGAACACTGAAGCTTTCTTT. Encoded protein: CASSKQENTEAFF.

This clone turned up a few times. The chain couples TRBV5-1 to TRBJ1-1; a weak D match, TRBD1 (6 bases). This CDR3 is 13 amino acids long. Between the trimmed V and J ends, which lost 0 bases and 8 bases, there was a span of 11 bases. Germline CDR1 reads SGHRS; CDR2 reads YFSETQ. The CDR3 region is CASSLAGGPEAFF. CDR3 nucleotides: TGCGCCAGCAGCTTGGCCGGGGGGCCCGAAGCTTTCTTT.

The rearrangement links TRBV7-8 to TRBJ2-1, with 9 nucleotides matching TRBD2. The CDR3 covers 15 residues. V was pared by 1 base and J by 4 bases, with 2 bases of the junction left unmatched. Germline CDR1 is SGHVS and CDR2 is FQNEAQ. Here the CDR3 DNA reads TGTGCCAGCAGCTTAGAGCTAGCGGGGTACAATGAGCAGTTCTTC. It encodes CASSLELAGYNEQFF.

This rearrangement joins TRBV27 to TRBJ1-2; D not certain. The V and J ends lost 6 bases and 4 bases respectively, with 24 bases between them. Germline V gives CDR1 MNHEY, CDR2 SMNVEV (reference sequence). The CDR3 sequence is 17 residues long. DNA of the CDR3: TGTGCCAGCAGCCCTACGGGTTGGGAGGTTTCTGTCTATGGCTACACCTTC. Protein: CASSPTGWEVSVYGYTF.

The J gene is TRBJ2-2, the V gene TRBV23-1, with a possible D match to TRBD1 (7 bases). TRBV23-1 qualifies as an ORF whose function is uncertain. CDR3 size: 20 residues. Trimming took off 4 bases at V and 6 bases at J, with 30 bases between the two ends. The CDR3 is CASSPLGGARGDSKAGELFF. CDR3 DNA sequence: TGCGCCAGCAGTCCCCTAGGCGGAGCCAGGGGGGATTCGAAGGCCGGGGAGCTGTTTTTT.

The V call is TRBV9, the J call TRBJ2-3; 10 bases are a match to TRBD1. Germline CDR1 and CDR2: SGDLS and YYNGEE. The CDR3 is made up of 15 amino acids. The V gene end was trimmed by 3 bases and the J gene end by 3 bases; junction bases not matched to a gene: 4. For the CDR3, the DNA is TGTGCCAGCAGCGCGGGACAGGGGAGGACAGATACGCAGTATTTT. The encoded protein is CASSAGQGRTDTQYF.

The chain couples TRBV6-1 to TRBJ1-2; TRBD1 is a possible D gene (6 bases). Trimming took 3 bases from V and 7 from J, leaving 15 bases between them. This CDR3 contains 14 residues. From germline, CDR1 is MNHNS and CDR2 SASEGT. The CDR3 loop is CASSDMRGSGGYTF. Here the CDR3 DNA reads TGTGCCAGCAGTGATATGAGGGGGTCGGGTGGCTACACCTTC.

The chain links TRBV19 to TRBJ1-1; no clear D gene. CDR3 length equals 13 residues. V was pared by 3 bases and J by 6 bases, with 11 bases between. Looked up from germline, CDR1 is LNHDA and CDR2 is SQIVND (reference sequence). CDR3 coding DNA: TGTGCCAGTAGTATCTCCCGTGCGGCTGAAGCTTTCTTT. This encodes CASSISRAAEAFF. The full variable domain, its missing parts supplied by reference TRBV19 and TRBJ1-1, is DGGITQSPKYLFRKEGQNVTLSCEQNLNHDAMYWYRQDPGQGLRLIYYSQIVNDFQKGDIAEGYSVSREKKESFPLTVTSAQKNPTAFYLCASSISRAAEAFFGQGTRLTVV.

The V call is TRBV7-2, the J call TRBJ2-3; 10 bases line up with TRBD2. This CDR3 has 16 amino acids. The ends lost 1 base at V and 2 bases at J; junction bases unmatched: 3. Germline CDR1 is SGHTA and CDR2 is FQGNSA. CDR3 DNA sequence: TGTGCCAGCAGCTTAGGGCTAGCGGGGGCCACAGATACGCAGTATTTT. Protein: CASSLGLAGATDTQYF.

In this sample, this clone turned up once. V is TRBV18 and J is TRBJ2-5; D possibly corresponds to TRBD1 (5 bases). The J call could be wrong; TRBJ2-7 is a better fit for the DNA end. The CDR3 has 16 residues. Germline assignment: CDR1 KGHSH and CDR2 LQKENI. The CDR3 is CASSPLLQGRSYEQYF. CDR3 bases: TGTGCCAGCTCACCACTGCTGCAGGGCCGCTCCTACGAGCAGTACTTC.

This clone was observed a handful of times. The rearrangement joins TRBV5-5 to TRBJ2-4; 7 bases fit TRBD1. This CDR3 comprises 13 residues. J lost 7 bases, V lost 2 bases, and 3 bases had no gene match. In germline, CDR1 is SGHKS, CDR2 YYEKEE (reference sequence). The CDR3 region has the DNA TGTGCCAGCAGCTTTCAGGGGGAGAACATTCAGTACTTC. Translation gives CASSFQGENIQYF.

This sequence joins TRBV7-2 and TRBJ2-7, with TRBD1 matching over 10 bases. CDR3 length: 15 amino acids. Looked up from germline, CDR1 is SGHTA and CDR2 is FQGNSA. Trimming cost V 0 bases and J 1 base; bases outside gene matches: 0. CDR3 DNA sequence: TGTGCCAGCAGCTTAGCGGGACAGGGGTCCTACGAGCAGTACTTC. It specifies CASSLAGQGSYEQYF.

The CDR3 loop is CASSNSGTGEQETQYF. CDR3 bases: TGCGCCAGCAGTAACTCCGGGACAGGGGAGCAAGAGACCCAGTACTTC. The V and J genes are TRBV10-1 and TRBJ2-5; the match to TRBD1 covers 10 bases. With 5 bases clipped from V and 2 bases from J, the junction kept 8 bases outside the gene matches. The V gene's germline CDR1 is WNHNN and CDR2 SYGVQD (reference sequence). CDR3 length equals 16 residues.

The CDR3 nucleotides read TGTGCCAGCAGTGAAACAGGGATCTACGGCTACACCTTC. This sequence encodes CASSETGIYGYTF. The rearrangement links TRBV2 to TRBJ1-2; a possible D gene is TRBD1 (6 bases). Germline assignment: CDR1 SNHLY and CDR2 FYNNEI. The germline V and J ends were trimmed by 2 bases and 8 bases, with 12 bases remaining between them. The CDR3 spans 13 residues.

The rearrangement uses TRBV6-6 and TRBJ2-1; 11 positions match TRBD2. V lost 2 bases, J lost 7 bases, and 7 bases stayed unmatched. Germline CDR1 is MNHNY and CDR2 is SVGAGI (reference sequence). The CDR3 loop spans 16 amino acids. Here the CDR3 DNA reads TGTGCCAGCAGTTACGGTGGGCCTAGCGGGAGGAATGAGCAGTTCTTC. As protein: CASSYGGPSGRNEQFF.

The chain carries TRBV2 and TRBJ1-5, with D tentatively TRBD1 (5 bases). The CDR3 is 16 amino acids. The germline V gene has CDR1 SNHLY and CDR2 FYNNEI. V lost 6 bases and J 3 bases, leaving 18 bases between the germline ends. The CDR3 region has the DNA TGTGCCAGCAGCGCCCACCCCGGGGGGAACAATCAGCCCCAGCATTTT. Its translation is CASSAHPGGNNQPQHF.

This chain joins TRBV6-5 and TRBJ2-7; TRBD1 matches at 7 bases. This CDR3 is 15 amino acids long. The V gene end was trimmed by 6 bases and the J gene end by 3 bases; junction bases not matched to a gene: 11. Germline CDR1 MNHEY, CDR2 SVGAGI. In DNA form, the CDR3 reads TGTGCCAGCAGCTTAGCCGACAGGGCTCTCTACGAGCAGTACTTC. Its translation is CASSLADRALYEQYF.

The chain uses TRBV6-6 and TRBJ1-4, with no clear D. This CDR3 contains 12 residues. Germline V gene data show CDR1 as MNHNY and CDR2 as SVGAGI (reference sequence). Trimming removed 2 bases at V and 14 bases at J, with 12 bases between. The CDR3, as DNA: TGTGCCAGCAGTTACGCTGGTGGCATGCTGTTTTTT. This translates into CASSYAGGMLFF.